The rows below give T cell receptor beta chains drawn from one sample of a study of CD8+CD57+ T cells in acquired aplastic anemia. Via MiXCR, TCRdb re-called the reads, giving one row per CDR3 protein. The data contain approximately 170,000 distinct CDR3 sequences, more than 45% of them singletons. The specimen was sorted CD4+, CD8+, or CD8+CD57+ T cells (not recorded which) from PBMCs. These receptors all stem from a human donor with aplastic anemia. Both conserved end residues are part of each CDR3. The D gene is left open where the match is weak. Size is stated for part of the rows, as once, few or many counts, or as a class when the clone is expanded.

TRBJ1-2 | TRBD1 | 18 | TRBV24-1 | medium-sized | CATSDTKGTGGPPESYTF | TGTGCCACCAGTGATACCAAGGGGACAGGGGGCCCTCCGGAGAGCTACACCTTC
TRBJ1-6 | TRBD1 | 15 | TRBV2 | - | CASSSGQLYNSPLHF | TGTGCCAGCAGTTCGGGACAGCTTTATAATTCACCCCTCCACTTT
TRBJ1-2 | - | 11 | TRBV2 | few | CASIGVGGYTF | TGTGCCAGCATCGGGGTCGGTGGCTACACCTTC
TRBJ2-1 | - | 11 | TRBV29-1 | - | CSLPPYNEQFF | TGCAGCTTACCACCTTACAATGAGCAGTTCTTC
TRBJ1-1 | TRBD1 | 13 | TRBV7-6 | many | CASSLDRGTEAFF | TGTGCCAGCAGCTTAGACAGGGGGACTGAAGCTTTCTTT
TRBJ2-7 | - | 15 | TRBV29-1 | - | CSVVGGGERNYEQYF | TGCAGCGTTGTGGGTGGAGGGGAGCGTAACTACGAGCAGTACTTC
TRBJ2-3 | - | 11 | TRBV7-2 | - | CASSLSRTQYF | TGTGCCAGCAGTTTATCCAGGACGCAGTATTTT
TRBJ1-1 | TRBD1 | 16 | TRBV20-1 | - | CSAREDRGRVNTEAFF | TGCAGTGCTAGAGAGGACAGGGGGAGGGTGAACACTGAAGCTTTCTTT
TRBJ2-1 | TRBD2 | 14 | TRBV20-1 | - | CSANPSGRTNEQFF | TGCAGTGCTAACCCCAGCGGGAGGACCAATGAGCAGTTCTTC
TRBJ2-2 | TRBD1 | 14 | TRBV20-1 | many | CSARGQGGTGELFF | TGCAGTGCTAGGGGACAGGGAGGCACCGGGGAGCTGTTTTTT
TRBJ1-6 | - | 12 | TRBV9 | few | CASSVAFVLNCF | TGTGCCAGCAGCGTAGCTTTTGTCCTAAATTGCTTT
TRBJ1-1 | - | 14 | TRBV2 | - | CASSEVTRGIEAFF | TGTGCCAGCAGTGAAGTGACCCGGGGGATTGAAGCTTTCTTT
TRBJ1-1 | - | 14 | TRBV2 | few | CAIRRGVLNTEAFF | TGTGCCATTAGGCGAGGGGTCCTCAACACTGAAGCTTTCTTT
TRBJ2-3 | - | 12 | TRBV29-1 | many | CSVDVGTDTQYF | TGCAGCGTTGATGTGGGGACAGATACGCAGTATTTT
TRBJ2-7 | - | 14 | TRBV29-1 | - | CSVAGPLKSYEQYF | TGCAGCGTTGCCGGGCCCCTAAAGAGTTACGAGCAGTACTTC
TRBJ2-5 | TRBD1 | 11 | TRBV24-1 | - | CATSSGGTQYF | TGTGCCACCAGTTCAGGGGGGACCCAGTACTTC
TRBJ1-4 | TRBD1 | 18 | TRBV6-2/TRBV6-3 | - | CASSYSNPDRGRFGKLFF | TGTGCCAGCAGTTACTCGAATCCGGACAGGGGACGATTTGGAAAACTGTTTTTT
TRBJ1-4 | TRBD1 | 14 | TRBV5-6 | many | CASSLRGLDEKLFF | TGTGCCAGCAGCCTCAGGGGGCTCGATGAAAAACTGTTTTTT
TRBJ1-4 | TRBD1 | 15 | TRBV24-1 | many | CATSATGDRNEKLFF | TGTGCCACCAGTGCCACAGGGGACAGAAATGAAAAACTGTTTTTT
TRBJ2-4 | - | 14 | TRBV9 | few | CASSVAGSENIQYF | TGTGCCAGCAGCGTAGCCGGGAGCGAAAACATTCAGTACTTC
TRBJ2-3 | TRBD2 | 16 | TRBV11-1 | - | CASSRTGTSGADTQYF | TGTGCCAGCAGCCGGACCGGGACTAGCGGGGCAGATACGCAGTATTTT
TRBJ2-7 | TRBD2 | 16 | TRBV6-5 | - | CASSYSASGGTYEQYF | TGTGCCAGCAGTTACTCTGCTAGCGGGGGGACCTACGAGCAGTACTTC
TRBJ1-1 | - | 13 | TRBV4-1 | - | CASSQVGNTEAFF | TGCGCCAGCAGCCAAGTAGGGAACACTGAAGCTTTCTTT